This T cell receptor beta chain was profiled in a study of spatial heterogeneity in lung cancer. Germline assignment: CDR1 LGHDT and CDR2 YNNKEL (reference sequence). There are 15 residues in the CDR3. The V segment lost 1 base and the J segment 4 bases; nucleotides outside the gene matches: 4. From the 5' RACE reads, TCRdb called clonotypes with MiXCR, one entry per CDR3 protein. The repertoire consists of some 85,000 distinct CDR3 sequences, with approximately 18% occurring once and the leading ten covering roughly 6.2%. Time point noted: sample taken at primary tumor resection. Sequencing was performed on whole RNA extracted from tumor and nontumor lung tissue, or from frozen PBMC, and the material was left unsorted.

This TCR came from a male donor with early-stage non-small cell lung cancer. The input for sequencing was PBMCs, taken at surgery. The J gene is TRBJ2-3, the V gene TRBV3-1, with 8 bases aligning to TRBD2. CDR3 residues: CASSQGPAGADTQYF. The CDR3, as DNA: TGTGCCAGCAGCCAAGGACCAGCGGGAGCAGATACGCAGTATTTT.